The 10 T cell receptor beta chains reported below all come from one sample, sequenced in a study of cytomegalovirus exposure and HLA in healthy donors. The PCR used 60 Vbeta and 13 Jbeta primers. Sequencing was performed with immunoSEQ multiplex PCR; in TCRdb, only in-frame clones are kept and a portion is missing. The profile covers approximately 69,000 clones, with around 74% appearing a single time and 22% taken by the ten largest. Material for sequencing was PBMCs. The receptors were gathered from a woman in her twenties or thirties in good health and CMV-seropositive.

This chain joins TRBV27 and TRBJ2-1; 7 bases line up with TRBD2. Germline CDR1 and CDR2: MNHEY and SMNVEV (reference sequence). J lost 4 bases, V lost 5 bases, and 5 bases had no gene match. The CDR3 length is 14 residues. The CDR3 loop reads CASSVPGLYNEQFF. Here the CDR3 DNA reads TGTGCCAGCAGTGTACCGGGACTATACAATGAGCAGTTCTTC.

This rearrangement joins TRBV5-4 to TRBJ2-1; 11 bases match TRBD2. Germline CDR1 and CDR2: SGHNT and YYREEE (reference sequence). This CDR3 spans 15 amino acids. V shed 4 bases and J 4 bases; nucleotides not matched to a gene: 4. CDR3 bases: TGTGCCAGCAGCACCGGGACTAGCGGATACAATGAGCAGTTCTTC. It codes for CASSTGTSGYNEQFF.

This clone was seen only a few times. The chain links TRBV2 to TRBJ1-5, with TRBD1 identical over 10 bases. Germline V lookup: CDR1 SNHLY, CDR2 FYNNEI. This CDR3 region has 15 residues. With 7 bases clipped from V and 6 bases from J, the junction kept 9 bases outside the gene matches. The DNA for the CDR3 is TGTGCCAGCAACCCCGACAGGGGGCGCGCTCAGCCCCAGCATTTT. Protein: CASNPDRGRAQPQHF.

The rearrangement links TRBV27 to TRBJ1-2; D ambiguous. V lost 5 bases, J lost 7 bases, and 11 bases lay in between. The V gene's germline CDR1 is MNHEY and CDR2 SMNVEV (reference sequence). The CDR3 totals 12 residues. The CDR3 sequence is CASSNRLSGYTF. The CDR3 DNA sequence: TGTGCCAGCAGTAACCGTCTAAGTGGCTACACCTTC.

The gene calls are TRBV28 and TRBJ1-1; TRBD1 is a possible D gene (5 bases). CDR1 and CDR2 from the germline V gene are MDHEN and SYDVKM. V gave up 8 bases and J gave up 1 base, with 14 bases separating them. The CDR3 totals 14 residues. The CDR3 DNA follows: TGTGCCAGCCCTGGCACAGGCTGGAACACTGAAGCTTTCTTT. Its protein product is CASPGTGWNTEAFF.

This chain joins TRBV4-2 and TRBJ2-7, with TRBD1 identical over 9 bases. V lost 1 base and J lost 3; bases outside the gene matches: 13. CDR1 LGHNA and CDR2 YNFKEQ come from the germline V gene. The CDR3 loop spans 18 amino acids. CDR3 protein: CASSQVATGQGQFYEQYF. CDR3 in DNA: TGTGCCAGCAGCCAAGTTGCGACGGGACAGGGACAATTCTACGAGCAGTACTTC.

V usage is TRBV28 and J usage is TRBJ2-7; 7 bases fit TRBD2. The ends lost 5 bases at V and 9 bases at J; junction bases unmatched: 16. CDR1 MDHEN and CDR2 SYDVKM come from the germline V gene. The CDR3 spans 15 residues. The CDR3 DNA reads TGTGCCAGCAGTCCCTCACGAAGCGCGGGAGCGGGGCAGTACTTC. Translation: CASSPSRSAGAGQYF. The complete variable domain, with remaining parts taken from reference TRBV28 and TRBJ2-7, reads DVKVTQSSRYLVKRTGEKVFLECVQDMDHENMFWYRQDPGLGLRLIYFSYDVKMKEKGDIPEGYSVSREKKERFSLILESASTNQTSMYLCASSPSRSAGAGQYFGPGTRLTVT.

This clone was counted once. V gene TRBV18 combines with J gene TRBJ1-1; D may be TRBD1 (5 bases). Germline values: CDR1 KGHSH, CDR2 LQKENI. CDR3 length: 14 residues. Deletions cut 5 bases from V and 2 bases from J, with 12 bases between. The CDR3 DNA is TGTGCCAGCTCAAAGGGGCAGTTCAACACTGAAGCTTTCTTT. This gives the protein CASSKGQFNTEAFF.

J is TRBJ2-5 and V is TRBV5-8; TRBD2 matches at 13 bases. Germline CDR1 is SGHTS and CDR2 is YDEGEE. This CDR3 comprises 16 residues. V lost 4 bases, J lost 5 bases, and 8 bases stayed unmatched. DNA of the CDR3: TGTGCCAGCAGCCGAGGACTAGCGGGAGAGGGGGAGACCCAGTACTTC. Its translation: CASSRGLAGEGETQYF.

This clone has only a few counts. The J gene is TRBJ1-2, the V gene TRBV29-1, with D maybe TRBD1 (5 bases). Germline lookup yields CDR1 SQVTM and CDR2 ANQGSEA. This CDR3 has 15 amino acids. V lost 1 base, J lost 0 bases, and 12 bases lay in between. In DNA form, the CDR3 reads TGCAGCGTTGAAGGCACCTCGACAGCTAACTATGGCTACACCTTC. Encoded protein: CSVEGTSTANYGYTF.